Listed below are T cell receptor beta chains from one sample, sequenced in a study of CD8 T cells in Susac syndrome. TCRdb fed the immunoSEQ multiplex PCR reads into MiXCR, producing one record per CDR3 protein. This table has around 220,000 distinct CDR3 sequences, roughly 90% appearing once. The sample consisted of CD8+ T cells from PBMCs. Source of these receptors: a human donor with multiple sclerosis. The CDR3 runs from the conserved cysteine through the conserved F or W. D genes are given only for firm matches. Rows may omit the clone size; those that give it use once, few, many or a size class.

D gene,V gene,J gene,clone size,CDR3 protein,CDR3 DNA
NA,TRBV23-1,TRBJ2-4,once,CASSPVVIQYF,TGCGCCAGCAGTCCGGTCGTCATTCAGTACTTC
NA,TRBV12-3/TRBV12-4,TRBJ2-7,NA,CASSSLQGSSYEQYF,TGTGCCAGCAGCTCTCTCCAGGGTTCCTCCTACGAGCAGTACTTC
NA,TRBV19,TRBJ2-2,NA,CASSIDLTPGELFF,TGTGCCAGTAGTATAGATCTGACCCCCGGGGAGCTGTTTTTT
TRBD1,TRBV15,TRBJ1-4,NA,CATSSTGQLGEKLFF,TGTGCCACCAGCAGTACGGGACAGCTGGGGGAAAAACTGTTTTTT
NA,TRBV6-6,TRBJ1-1,NA,CVSGSSTEAFF,TGTGTCAGTGGCAGTTCCACTGAAGCTTTCTTT
NA,TRBV29-1,TRBJ2-1,NA,CSTRGGTETYNEQFF,TGCAGCACCCGAGGGGGGACTGAAACCTACAATGAGCAGTTCTTC
TRBD2,TRBV29-1,TRBJ2-3,NA,CSVGLAGGGDTQYF,TGCAGCGTTGGACTAGCGGGGGGAGGAGATACGCAGTATTTT
TRBD2,TRBV5-6,TRBJ2-7,NA,CASSLALGLANEQYF,TGTGCCAGCAGCTTGGCCTTGGGACTAGCGAACGAGCAGTACTTC
NA,TRBV27,TRBJ2-7,NA,CASSLTLTGAAYEQYF,TGTGCCAGCAGTTTAACCCTAACGGGGGCTGCCTACGAGCAGTACTTC
NA,TRBV7-9,TRBJ2-7,NA,CASSSTGGQYF,TGTGCCAGCAGCTCGACGGGCGGGCAGTACTTC
NA,TRBV14,TRBJ2-7,NA,CASSQAPAGAYEQYF,TGTGCCAGCAGCCAAGCTCCGGCAGGGGCCTACGAGCAGTACTTC
NA,TRBV12-3/TRBV12-4,TRBJ1-2,NA,CASSLAGVGHGYTF,TGTGCCAGCAGTTTAGCAGGGGTCGGCCATGGCTACACCTTC
NA,TRBV19,TRBJ1-1,NA,CASSIGANTEAFF,TGTGCCAGTAGTATCGGGGCGAACACTGAAGCTTTCTTT
NA,TRBV9,TRBJ2-7,NA,CASSVAPMGSHEQYF,TGTGCCAGCAGCGTAGCCCCGATGGGGTCGCACGAGCAGTACTTC
NA,TRBV19,TRBJ1-5,NA,CASSIVGYGGNQPQHF,TGTGCCAGTAGTATAGTCGGATATGGGGGCAATCAGCCCCAGCATTTT
TRBD2,TRBV28,TRBJ2-7,NA,CASSLDPLSGTISYEQYF,TGTGCCAGCAGTTTAGACCCCCTTAGCGGGACTATCTCCTACGAGCAGTACTTC
NA,TRBV29-1,TRBJ1-2,NA,CSVENNNYGYTF,TGCAGCGTTGAGAATAACAACTATGGCTACACCTTC
NA,TRBV5-1,TRBJ2-5,once,CASSLESVLETQYF,TGCGCCAGCAGCTTGGAGTCAGTATTAGAGACCCAGTACTTC
TRBD1,TRBV10-3,TRBJ1-2,NA,CAISEAGTGNGYTF,TGTGCCATCAGTGAGGCCGGGACAGGGAATGGCTACACCTTC
NA,TRBV24-1,TRBJ2-1,NA,CATRQGNEQFF,TGTGCCACCAGGCAAGGGAATGAGCAGTTCTTC